This TCR beta chain originates from a study of response to subunit inactivated influenza vaccine. Overall study findings and caveats: The authors proposed limited new T cell recruitment per seasonal influenza vaccination.

TCRdb re-called the RT-PCR reads through MiXCR, storing one row per CDR3 protein. The sample shows roughly 650,000 distinct CDR3 sequences, around 15% of them seen only once. As for this clonotype: Its antigen is unknown.

The CDR3 has 13 amino acids. V lost 10 bases, J lost 2 bases, and 5 bases stayed unmatched. In germline, CDR1 is SNHLY, CDR2 FYNNEI. This sample comprised PBMCs from blood, obtained 14 days before vaccination. The V gene is TRBV2, the J gene TRBJ2-5, with 9 nucleotides matching TRBD2. The receptor comes from a man in his fifties who received an inactivated influenza vaccine. The CDR3 spells CATRLAEQETQYF. CDR3 DNA: TGTGCCACCAGACTAGCGGAACAAGAGACCCAGTACTTC.